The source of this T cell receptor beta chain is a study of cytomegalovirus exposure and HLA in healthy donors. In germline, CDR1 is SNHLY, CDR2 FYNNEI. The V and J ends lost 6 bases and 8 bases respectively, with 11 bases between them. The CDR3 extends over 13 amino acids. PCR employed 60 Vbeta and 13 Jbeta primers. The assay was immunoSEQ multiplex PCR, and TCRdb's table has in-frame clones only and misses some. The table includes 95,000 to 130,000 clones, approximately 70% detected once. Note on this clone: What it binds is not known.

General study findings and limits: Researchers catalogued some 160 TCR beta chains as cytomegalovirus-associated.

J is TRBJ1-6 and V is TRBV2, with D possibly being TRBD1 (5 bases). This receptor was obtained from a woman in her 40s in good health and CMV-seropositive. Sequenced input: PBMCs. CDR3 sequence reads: CASRDATDSPLHF. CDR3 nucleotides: TGTGCCAGCAGGGATGCGACAGATTCACCCCTCCACTTT.